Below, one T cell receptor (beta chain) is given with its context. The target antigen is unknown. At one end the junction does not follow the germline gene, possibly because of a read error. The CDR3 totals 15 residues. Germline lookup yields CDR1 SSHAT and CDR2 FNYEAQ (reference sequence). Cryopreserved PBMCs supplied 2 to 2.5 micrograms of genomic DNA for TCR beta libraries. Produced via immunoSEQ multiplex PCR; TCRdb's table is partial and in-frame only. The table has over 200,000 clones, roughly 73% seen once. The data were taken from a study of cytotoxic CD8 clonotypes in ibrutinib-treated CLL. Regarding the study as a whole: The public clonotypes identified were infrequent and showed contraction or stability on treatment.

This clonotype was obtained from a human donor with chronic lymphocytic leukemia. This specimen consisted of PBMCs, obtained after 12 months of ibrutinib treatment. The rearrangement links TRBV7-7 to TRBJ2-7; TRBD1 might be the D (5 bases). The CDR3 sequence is CASSLEAGPNYEQYF. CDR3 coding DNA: TGTGCTAGCAGCTTAGAGGCAGGGCCGAACTACGAGCAGTACTTC.